This TCR beta chain comes out of a study of vaccination and CD4 T cells after COVID-19. Study information: Sampling post-COVID took place a median around 91 days after diagnosis (range 35 to 161). Post-vaccination specimens were collected at a median of roughly 69 days following dose two (range 14 to 241). As a positive control, some control cultures were given a CEFX pool, while others were given an HIV-1 Nef pool or no peptide.

On this clonotype itself: What it binds is unknown.

Once obtained from cultured CD4+ T cells, the DNA was sequenced using the Oncomine TCR Beta short-read assay. MiXCR, run by TCRdb on the PCR reads, gives a single entry per CDR3 protein. The sample includes 15,000 or so distinct CDR3 sequences, 40% to 50% of them seen just once. Treatment denoted: roughly 10-day PBMC culture with coronavirus spike peptide pools or control peptides (ViraFEST assay). Sample: cultured CD4+ T cells from blood, taken after SARS-CoV-2 vaccination. The clonotype comes from a human donor with COVID-19.

The CDR3 is CATCSGDISGNTIYF. The DNA of the CDR3 is TGTGCCACCTGTTCAGGGGACATCTCTGGAAACACCATATATTTT. The rearrangement uses TRBV10-3 and TRBJ1-3; possibly TRBD1 for D (6 bases). Germline lookup yields CDR1 ENHRY and CDR2 SYGVKD. The CDR3 is 15 residues long. Trimming stripped 10 bases from V and 0 bases from J, with 16 bases between.